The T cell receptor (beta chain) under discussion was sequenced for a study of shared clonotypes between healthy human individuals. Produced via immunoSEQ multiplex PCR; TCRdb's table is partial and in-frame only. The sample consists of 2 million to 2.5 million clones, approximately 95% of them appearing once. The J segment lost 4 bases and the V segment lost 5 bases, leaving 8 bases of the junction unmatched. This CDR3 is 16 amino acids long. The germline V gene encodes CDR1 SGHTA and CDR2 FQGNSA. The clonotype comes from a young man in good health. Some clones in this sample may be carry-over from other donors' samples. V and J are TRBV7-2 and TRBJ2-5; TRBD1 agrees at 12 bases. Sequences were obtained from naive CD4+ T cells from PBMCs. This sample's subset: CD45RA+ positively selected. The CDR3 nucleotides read TGTGCCAGCAGCGCTTCCGGGACAGGGGGCGGAGAGACCCAGTACTTC. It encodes CASSASGTGGGETQYF.